The 4 T cell receptor beta chains below come from one sample, sequenced in a study of tumor-infiltrating lymphocytes in oesophageal squamous cell carcinoma. In TCRdb, the PCR reads were re-called with MiXCR into one record per CDR3 protein. This table holds around 22,000 distinct CDR3 sequences, roughly a third found once. Sequencing input: esophageal tumor tissue. These receptors all stem from a female donor with esophageal squamous cell carcinoma.

On this clonotype itself: Relative to the germline gene, one junction end is altered; a read error may explain this. The chain uses TRBV7-6 and TRBJ1-1, with unresolved D. This CDR3 contains 14 residues. Per germline, CDR1 SGHVS and CDR2 FNYEAQ. The CDR3 is CASSPDRSFTEAYF. CDR3 bases: TGTGCCAGCAGTCCGGACCGATCGTTCACTGAAGCTTACTTC.

The table lists this clonotype with a few counts. The genes are TRBV6-2 or TRBV6-3 and TRBJ2-1; 9 bases line up with TRBD1. This CDR3 is built from 17 residues. The germline V gene has CDR1 MNHEY and CDR2 SVGEGT. V shed 3 bases and J 7 bases; nucleotides not matched to a gene: 13. This CDR3 is CASSYNRDRVPLNEQFF. For the CDR3, the DNA is TGTGCCAGCAGTTATAACCGGGACAGGGTTCCTCTGAATGAGCAGTTCTTC.

The chain recombines TRBV28 with TRBJ2-7, with D possibly TRBD1 on 5 matching bases. TRBJ1-2 matches the DNA end more closely, so the J call is doubtful. The CDR3 contains 14 residues. CDR1 and CDR2 (germline): MDHEN, SYDVKM. The CDR3 protein is CASSYSGTGYGYTF. The DNA for the CDR3 is TGTGCCAGCAGTTACTCCGGGACGGGATATGGCTACACCTTC.

This clonotype was counted many times. The conserved final phenylalanine or tryptophan is absent from the CDR3, which likely points to a read error. No DNA is shown, since the ends of the CDR3 on it are uncertain; the CDR3 is the one TCRdb lists. The rearrangement joins TRBV7-6 to TRBJ2-6; no DNA check was done on the table's D call, TRBD2. The CDR3 totals 8 residues, both ends included. Germline CDR1 reads SGHVS; CDR2 reads FNYEAQ. This CDR3 is CASSHSRT.